This T cell receptor beta chain derives from a study of OX40 agonist ivuxolimab in advanced cancers. V lost 5 bases and J lost 4; bases outside the gene matches: 7. From germline, CDR1 is SGHRS and CDR2 YFSETQ. The CDR3 length is 15 residues. This clone was seen just once. Sequenced by immunoSEQ multiplex PCR; TCRdb stores in-frame clones only, minus some. The sample records 14,000 or so clones, 85% to 95% being singletons. The chain joins TRBV5-1 to TRBJ2-2; 8 bases align to TRBD1. The receptor was isolated from an adult with an advanced solid tumor such as melanoma, head and neck, liver or kidney cancer. Sequences were derived from CD4+ or CD8+ T cells sorted from blood, sampled in a trial of the OX40 agonist ivuxolimab. The CDR3 sequence is CASRTETGVTGELFF. CDR3 in DNA: TGCGCCAGCAGGACTGAGACAGGGGTCACCGGGGAGCTGTTTTTT.